This T cell receptor beta chain came from a study of T cells in Graves' hyperthyroidism and ophthalmopathy. V gave up 7 bases and J gave up 5 bases, with 15 bases separating them. This CDR3 region has 14 residues. The V gene's germline CDR1 is DFQATT and CDR2 SNEGSKA (reference sequence). This clonotype occurred many times. TCR beta CDR3 region amplification was performed from RNA transcripts. The TCR CDR3 was amplified in a first-round RT-PCR using the HTBI primer set. TCRdb independently ran MiXCR on the multiplex PCR reads; one entry per CDR3 protein. This sample has a few hundred thousand distinct CDR3 sequences, with 15% to 18% found just once.

The source material was blood. J is TRBJ1-6 and V is TRBV20-1; maybe TRBD1 (6 bases). This clonotype was obtained from a young woman with Graves' hyperthyroidism that later progressed to Graves' ophthalmopathy. The CDR3 here is CSGDRIGHNSPLHF. CDR3 coding DNA: TGCAGTGGCGACAGGATCGGTCATAATTCACCCCTCCACTTT.